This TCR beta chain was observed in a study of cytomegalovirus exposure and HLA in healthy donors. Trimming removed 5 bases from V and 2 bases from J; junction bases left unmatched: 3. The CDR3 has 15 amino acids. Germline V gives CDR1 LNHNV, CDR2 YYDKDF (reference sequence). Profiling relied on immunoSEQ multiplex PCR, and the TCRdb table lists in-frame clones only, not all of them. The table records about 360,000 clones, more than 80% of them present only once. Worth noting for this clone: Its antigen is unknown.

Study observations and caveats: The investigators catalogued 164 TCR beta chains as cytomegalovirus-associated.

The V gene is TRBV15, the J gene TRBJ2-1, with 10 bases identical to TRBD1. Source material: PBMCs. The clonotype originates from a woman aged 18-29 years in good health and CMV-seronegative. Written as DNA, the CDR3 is TGTGCCACCAGCGGAGGACAGGGGGCCTACAATGAGCAGTTCTTC. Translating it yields CATSGGQGAYNEQFF.